The sequence of this TCR beta chain was determined in a study of blood T cell repertoires in COVID-19 (TCRdb year 2020). The study in broad terms: The collaborator samples originated in the United States, Italy and Spain and spanned the acute and convalescent phases of COVID-19. The prospective study material was composed of cDNA or gDNA derived from T cells, B-cell-depleted T cells, or PBMCs. Subjects who had been exposed to COVID-19, were actively infected with it, or had recovered from it provided the deeply sampled blood TCRbeta repertoires that made up the dataset. The repertoires were made available in a free public database intended to serve as a resource for research on the immune response to SARS-CoV-2. The samples were drawn from two sources: the first 160 participants of the ongoing ImmuneRACE study, and 1,200 or so subjects contributed by 6 global collaborators. Sample metadata almost always included a de-identified subject ID, COVID-19 status, age in years and sex. Where available, HLA class I and class II types were obtained from metadata supplied by the sample provider rather than from assay-based typing. Results and caveats for the whole study, not just this receptor: The quantity of clinical and demographic metadata differed by source and by participant and was supplied without curation.

CDR1 and CDR2 (LGHDT, YNNKEL) derive from the germline V gene (reference sequence). The junction shows trimming of 4 bases on V and 6 bases on J, and the gene matches do not reach 8 bases of it. From the cysteine up to the phenylalanine, the CDR3 has a length of 15 residues. Here the CDR3 DNA is all that survives: 45 bases in frame from base 1. Participants in the prospective study were aged about 18 to 89 years, lived in over 20 United States geographic areas, and enrolled through a virtual design. Cohort assignment in the prospective study relied on participant-reported clinical history from a screening survey and a study questionnaire. For ImmuneRACE Cohort 3, a participant was defined as recovered based on two consecutive negative NP/OP PCR tests, clearance by a healthcare professional, or resolution of symptoms. Mobile phlebotomists in the prospective study collected whole blood, serum and a nasopharyngeal or oropharyngeal swab from every participant. Over a 2-month period, participants in the prospective study had the option of providing additional blood draws and questionnaires. Prospective study blood samples were shipped either frozen or at room temperature before DNA extraction.

TCRbeta CDR3 regions were amplified from genomic DNA using the immunoSEQ Assay, a bias-controlled multiplex PCR. Per the source publication's procedure: The number of nucleated cells in each sample was estimated from the amplification of reference gene primers within the assay. To quantify the absolute abundance of each unique TCRbeta CDR3 rearrangement, sequence reads were collapsed and filtered. For each sample, productive Simpson clonality was calculated as the square root of Simpson's diversity index over productive rearrangements. What TCRdb holds here is the immuneACCESS table cut down to in-frame rearrangements. Part of the clones is not present; checked against another copy, under half of the missing clones reflect an unresolved V gene, and the others are unexplained. V, J and clone size were drawn from that table, and D and trimming were deduced from the DNA. Present in this sample are approximately 220,000 clones, 85% of which were seen just once. Of the sample, 18% falls within the top ten clones.

A word on this clone: Its target antigen remains unknown. Per-nucleotide qualities are absent, and no much larger clonotype sits a single base away.

Sequenced sample: PBMCs or T cells enriched from blood (not recorded which). The chain uses TRBV3-1 (or the pseudogene TRBV3-2) and TRBJ1-4, with 7 middle bases fitting TRBD1. This receptor was obtained from a man in his forties or fifties who had recovered from COVID-19. At the DNA level, the sequence is TGTGCCAGCAGCCCGAGGGACAGAGCCGATGAAAAACTGTTTTTT. It translates to CASSPRDRADEKLFF.